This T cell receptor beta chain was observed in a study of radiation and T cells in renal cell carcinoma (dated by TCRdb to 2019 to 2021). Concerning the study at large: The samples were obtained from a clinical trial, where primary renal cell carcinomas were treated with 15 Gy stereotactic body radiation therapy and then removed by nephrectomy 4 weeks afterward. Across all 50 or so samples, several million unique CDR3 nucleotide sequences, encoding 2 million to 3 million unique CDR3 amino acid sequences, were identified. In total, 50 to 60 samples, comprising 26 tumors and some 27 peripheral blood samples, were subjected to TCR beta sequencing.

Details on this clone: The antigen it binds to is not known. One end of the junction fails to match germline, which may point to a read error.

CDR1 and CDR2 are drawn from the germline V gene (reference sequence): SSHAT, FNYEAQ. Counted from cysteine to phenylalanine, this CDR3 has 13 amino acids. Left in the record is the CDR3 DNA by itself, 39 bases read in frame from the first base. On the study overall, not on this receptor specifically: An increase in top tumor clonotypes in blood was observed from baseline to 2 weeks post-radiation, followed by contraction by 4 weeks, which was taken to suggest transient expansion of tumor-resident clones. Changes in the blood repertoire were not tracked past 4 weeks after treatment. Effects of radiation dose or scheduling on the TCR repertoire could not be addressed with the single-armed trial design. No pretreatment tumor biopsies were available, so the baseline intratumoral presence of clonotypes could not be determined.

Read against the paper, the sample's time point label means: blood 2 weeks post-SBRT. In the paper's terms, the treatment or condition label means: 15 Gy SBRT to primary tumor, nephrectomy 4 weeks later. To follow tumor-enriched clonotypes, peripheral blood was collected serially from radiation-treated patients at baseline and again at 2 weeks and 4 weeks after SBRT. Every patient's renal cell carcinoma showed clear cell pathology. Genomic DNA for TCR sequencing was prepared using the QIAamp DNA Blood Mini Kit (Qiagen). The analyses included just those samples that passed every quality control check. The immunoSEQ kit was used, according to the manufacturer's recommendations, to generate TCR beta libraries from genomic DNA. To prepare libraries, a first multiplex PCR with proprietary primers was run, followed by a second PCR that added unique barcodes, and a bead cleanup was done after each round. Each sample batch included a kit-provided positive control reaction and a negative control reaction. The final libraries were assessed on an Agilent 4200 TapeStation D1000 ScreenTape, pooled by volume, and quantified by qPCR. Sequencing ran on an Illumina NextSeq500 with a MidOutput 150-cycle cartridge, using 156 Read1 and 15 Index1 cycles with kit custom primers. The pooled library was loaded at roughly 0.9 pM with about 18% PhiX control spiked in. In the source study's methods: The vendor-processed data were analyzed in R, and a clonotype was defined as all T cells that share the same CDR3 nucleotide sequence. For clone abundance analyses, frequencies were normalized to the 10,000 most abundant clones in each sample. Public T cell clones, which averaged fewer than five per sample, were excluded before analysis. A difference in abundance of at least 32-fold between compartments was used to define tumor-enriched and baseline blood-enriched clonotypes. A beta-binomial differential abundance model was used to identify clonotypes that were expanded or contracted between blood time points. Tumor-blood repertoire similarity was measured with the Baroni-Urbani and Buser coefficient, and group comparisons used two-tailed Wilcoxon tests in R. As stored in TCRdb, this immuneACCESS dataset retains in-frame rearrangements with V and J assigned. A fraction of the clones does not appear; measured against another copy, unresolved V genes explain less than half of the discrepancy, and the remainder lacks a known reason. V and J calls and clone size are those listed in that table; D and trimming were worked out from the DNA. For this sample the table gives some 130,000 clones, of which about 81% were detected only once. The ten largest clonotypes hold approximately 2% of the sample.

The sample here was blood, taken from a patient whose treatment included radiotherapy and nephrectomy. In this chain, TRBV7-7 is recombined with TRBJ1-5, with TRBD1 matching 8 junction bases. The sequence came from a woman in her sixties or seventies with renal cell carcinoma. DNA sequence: TGTGCTAGCAGCTTGGACAGGGAACAGCCCCAGCATTTT. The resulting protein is CASSLDREQPQHF. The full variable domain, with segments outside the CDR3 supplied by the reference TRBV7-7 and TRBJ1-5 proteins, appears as GAGVSQSPRYKVTKRGQDVTLRCDPISSHATLYWYQQALGQGPEFLTYFNYEAQPDKSGLPSDRFSAERPEGSISTLTIQRTEQRDSAMYRCASSLDREQPQHFGDGTRLSIL.